Here is one T cell receptor beta chain with its context. The antigen is not known. With 5 bases clipped from V and 3 bases from J, the junction kept 11 bases outside the gene matches. This CDR3 is built from 16 residues. Germline CDR1 SGHVS, CDR2 FQNEAQ. This entry is derived from a study of cytomegalovirus exposure and HLA in healthy donors. The study, taken as a whole, reports: Certain indistinguishable V segments, among them TRBV6-2 and TRBV6-3, were excluded.

Researchers ran the PCR with 60 Vbeta and 13 Jbeta primers. Sequenced by immunoSEQ multiplex PCR; TCRdb stores in-frame clones only, minus some. Here the sample spans about 100,000 clones, roughly four fifths being singletons. The chain employs TRBV7-8 and TRBJ2-7; 9 positions match TRBD2. The sample consisted of PBMCs. This receptor was taken from a woman aged 60-70 years in good health and CMV-seropositive. DNA for the CDR3: TGTGCCAGCAGCCCTGGAGCGGGAGGCTATCTCTACGAGCAGTACTTC. Translation gives CASSPGAGGYLYEQYF.